Below, one T cell receptor (beta chain) is given with its context. Its antigen is unidentified. These data originate in a study of cytomegalovirus exposure and HLA in healthy donors. About the research overall: Earlier findings included more than 95 million unique TCR beta sequences obtained from 150 million to 200 million T cells. Ancestry clustering placed 81% of 350 to 500 genotyped donors in the Caucasian-associated cluster. Findings and caveats of the study: Three chains linked to CMV were shown in vitro to be specific for CMV antigens. As was reported, the HLA-A and HLA-B alleles of most subjects were accurately predicted from TCR beta sequences.

Primers for the PCR totalled 60 Vbeta and 13 Jbeta. This table comes from immunoSEQ multiplex PCR, and its TCRdb copy is limited to in-frame clones, with some not included. This sample carries 77,000 or so clones, with about 4.6% going to the ten biggest clones. Germline V gene lookup returns CDR1 SGHRS and CDR2 YFSETQ. V gave up 0 bases and J gave up 3 bases, with 12 bases separating them. This CDR3 is built from 15 residues. The J gene is TRBJ1-2, the V gene TRBV5-1; D remains unclear. The source is a man younger than 45 in good health and CMV-seronegative. Material: PBMCs. CDR3 amino acids: CASSLEGGSHYGYTF. The DNA of the CDR3 is TGCGCCAGCAGCTTGGAAGGCGGAAGTCACTATGGCTACACCTTC. Looking up the rest from reference TRBV5-1 and TRBJ1-2 gives the full variable domain: KAGVTQTPRYLIKTRGQQVTLSCSPISGHRSVSWYQQTPGQGLQFLFEYFSETQRNKGNFPGRFSGRQFSNSRSEMNVSTLELGDSALYLCASSLEGGSHYGYTFGSGTRLTVV.